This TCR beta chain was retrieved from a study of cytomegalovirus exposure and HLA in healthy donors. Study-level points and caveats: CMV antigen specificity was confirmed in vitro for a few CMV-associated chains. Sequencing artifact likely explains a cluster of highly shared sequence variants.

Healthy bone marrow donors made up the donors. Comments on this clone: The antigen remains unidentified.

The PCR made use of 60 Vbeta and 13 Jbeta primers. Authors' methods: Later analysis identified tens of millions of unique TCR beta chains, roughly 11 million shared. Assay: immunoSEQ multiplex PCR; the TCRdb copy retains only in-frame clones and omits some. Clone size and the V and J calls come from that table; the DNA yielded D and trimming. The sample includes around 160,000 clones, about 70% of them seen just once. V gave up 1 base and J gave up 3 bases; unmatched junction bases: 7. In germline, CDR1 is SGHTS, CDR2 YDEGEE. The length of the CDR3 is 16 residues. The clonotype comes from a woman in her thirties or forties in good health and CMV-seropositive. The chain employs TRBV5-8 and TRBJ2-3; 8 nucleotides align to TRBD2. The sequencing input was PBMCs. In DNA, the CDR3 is TGTGCCAGCAGCTTGTTTCGGCCGGGAGGGACAGATACGCAGTATTTT. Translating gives CASSLFRPGGTDTQYF.